One sample yielded the 24 T cell receptor beta chains listed below, sequenced in a study of blood T cell repertoires in COVID-19 (dated by TCRdb to 2020 to 2022). The library came from the immunoSEQ multiplex PCR assay. What TCRdb holds here is the immuneACCESS table cut down to in-frame rearrangements. Part of the clones is not present; checked against another copy, under half of the missing clones reflect an unresolved V gene, and the others are unexplained. Recorded for this sample are some 250,000 clones; around 90% of them occurred a single time. The ten largest make up approximately 5.1% of the sample. The specimen sequenced was peripheral blood. These receptors were obtained from a woman in her sixties or seventies with COVID-19, enrolled during active disease.

The chain joins TRBV9 to TRBJ2-1; 11 nucleotides align to TRBD2. The CDR3 is made up of 14 amino acids. Germline trimming cut 1 base from V and 8 bases from J; bases unmatched to any gene: 2. CDR1 is SGDLS, CDR2 YYNGEE, per germline. The CDR3 DNA reads as TGTGCCAGCAGCGTACTAGCGGGAGGCTATGAGCAGTTCTTC. Translating it yields CASSVLAGGYEQFF.

This clone has a handful of counts. J is TRBJ1-4 and V is TRBV5-1; TRBD1 aligns across 9 bases. The CDR3 spans 13 residues. Germline V gene sequence: CDR1 SGHRS, CDR2 YFSETQ. J lost 6 bases, V lost 8 bases, and 5 bases had no gene match. In DNA, the CDR3 is TGCGCCAGTGCCCGGGACAGGGATGAAAAACTGTTTTTT. It yields the protein CASARDRDEKLFF.

V gene TRBV12-3 or TRBV12-4 combines with J gene TRBJ1-2, with D unclear. V was shortened by 5 bases and J by 7 bases, with 11 bases between the two germline ends. CDR3 length: 12 amino acids. CDR3: CASSTLPGGYTF. CDR3 coding DNA: TGTGCCAGCAGTACTCTACCGGGTGGCTACACCTTC.

The sample holds a few counts of this clone. The chain is built from TRBV7-9 and TRBJ1-5; TRBD1 matches 10 bases. V lost 6 bases to trimming and J lost 2 bases; unmatched junction nucleotides: 10. The germline V gene encodes CDR1 SEHNR and CDR2 FQNEAQ (reference sequence). The CDR3 covers 17 residues. CDR3 bases: TGTGCCAGCAGTGGGACAGGGGTACGGGAAGGCAATCAGCCCCAGCATTTT. The encoded protein is CASSGTGVREGNQPQHF.

This clone appeared a single time. The genes are TRBV10-3 and TRBJ2-1, with 7 bases identical to TRBD2. The CDR3 extends over 14 amino acids. The V and J ends lost 3 bases and 9 bases, in that order; junction bases with no gene match: 8. Germline V lookup: CDR1 ENHRY, CDR2 SYGVKD. The CDR3 region is CAISDRTSHGEQFF. The CDR3 region has the DNA TGTGCCATCAGTGACAGGACTAGTCATGGTGAGCAGTTCTTC.

The rearrangement uses TRBV5-1 and TRBJ1-4; D not certain. The CDR3 is 16 residues long. Germline V CDR1 and CDR2: SGHRS, YFSETQ. Trimming shortened V by 0 bases and J by 7 bases, and 16 bases separated the two germline ends. CDR3: CASSLGYSGYGEKLFF. The DNA of the CDR3 is TGCGCCAGCAGCTTGGGTTATTCGGGGTACGGTGAAAAACTGTTTTTT.

The rearrangement links TRBV11-2 to TRBJ1-6; perhaps TRBD1 as D (6 bases). This CDR3 is 11 amino acids long. With 1 base removed from V and 14 bases from J, the gap between germline ends came to 6 bases. Per germline, CDR1 SGHAT and CDR2 FQNNGV. The CDR3 spells CASSLGTALHF. The CDR3 DNA reads as TGTGCCAGCAGCTTAGGGACAGCCCTCCACTTT. The whole variable domain, remainder taken from reference TRBV11-2 and TRBJ1-6, is EAGVAQSPRYKIIEKRQSVAFWCNPISGHATLYWYQQILGQGPKLLIQFQNNGVVDDSQLPKDRFSAERLKGVDSTLKIQPAKLEDSAVYLCASSLGTALHFGNGTRLTVT.

The rearrangement joins TRBV30 to TRBJ2-3; no definite D call. Germline V gene sequence: CDR1 GTSNPN, CDR2 SVGIG (reference sequence). CDR3 size: 14 residues. Trimming shortened V by 0 bases and J by 4 bases, and 11 bases separated the two germline ends. CDR3 region: CAWSVYRVADTQYF. DNA for the CDR3: TGTGCCTGGAGTGTGTACAGAGTGGCAGATACGCAGTATTTT. Combining the CDR3 with reference TRBV30 and TRBJ2-3 gives the whole variable domain SQTIHQWPATLVQPVGSPLSLECTVEGTSNPNLYWYRQAAGRGLQLLFYSVGIGQISSEVPQNLSASRPQDRQFILSSKKLLLSDSGFYLCAWSVYRVADTQYFGPGTRLTVL.

The count of this clone is one. This rearrangement joins TRBV6-5 to TRBJ2-1; D perhaps matches TRBD1 (6 bases). The length of the CDR3 is 14 residues. Germline V gives CDR1 MNHEY, CDR2 SVGAGI. Trimming pared 6 bases from V and 6 bases from J, leaving 15 bases between. CDR3 sequence: CASSRTGFLNEQFF. The CDR3 nucleotides are TGTGCCAGCAGCCGAACAGGGTTCCTCAATGAGCAGTTCTTC.

The chain couples TRBV27 to TRBJ1-1; 7 bases are shared with TRBD1. Looked up from germline, CDR1 is MNHEY and CDR2 is SMNVEV (reference sequence). The CDR3 consists of 14 residues. V shed 5 bases, J shed 6 bases, and the junction held 9 bases outside the gene matches. DNA of the CDR3: TGTGCCAGCAGTGCCTACAGGGGTTCCCCTGAAGCTTTCTTT. It codes for CASSAYRGSPEAFF.

V usage is TRBV9 and J usage is TRBJ2-1, with D perhaps TRBD2 (5 bases). This CDR3 comprises 13 residues. The ends were cut back, 4 bases at V and 7 bases at J, with 12 bases in the middle. Germline V gives CDR1 SGDLS, CDR2 YYNGEE. CDR3 sequence: CASSPSLGNEQFF. The CDR3 bases are TGTGCCAGCAGCCCCTCACTAGGAAATGAGCAGTTCTTC.

The chain employs TRBV11-2 and TRBJ1-1; D remains unclear. The germline V and J ends were trimmed by 8 bases and 2 bases, with 9 bases remaining between them. CDR3 length equals 12 residues. Germline values: CDR1 SGHAT, CDR2 FQNNGV. CDR3 sequence: CASRRGNTEAFF. CDR3 DNA sequence: TGTGCCAGCCGGCGAGGTAACACTGAAGCTTTCTTT.

The genes are TRBV19 and TRBJ1-1; 8 nucleotides match TRBD1. This CDR3 has 14 residues. CDR1 LNHDA and CDR2 SQIVND come from the germline V gene (reference sequence). Losses at the gene ends were 3 bases for V and 4 bases for J; bases not matched to a gene: 4. In nucleotides, the CDR3 is TGTGCCAGTAGTATGCAGGGGGCGGGCACTGAAGCTTTCTTT. Translating gives CASSMQGAGTEAFF.

This chain uses TRBV7-3 with TRBJ2-3; no firm D call. The germline V gene has CDR1 SGHTA and CDR2 FQGTGA. Trimming took 5 bases from V and 1 from J, leaving 10 bases between them. This CDR3 region has 14 residues. The CDR3 sequence: CASSRQAGTDTQYF. The CDR3 region has the DNA TGTGCCAGCAGCCGGCAGGCAGGCACAGATACGCAGTATTTT.

The genes are TRBV7-2 and TRBJ1-6; D is uncertain. V shed 5 bases and J shed 0 bases, with 5 bases lying between them. The CDR3 loop spans 14 amino acids. Germline V lookup: CDR1 SGHTA, CDR2 FQGNSA. As DNA, the CDR3 is TGTGCCAGCAGCCTAAGCTCCTATAATTCACCCCTCCACTTT. Its translation is CASSLSSYNSPLHF.

V is TRBV5-5 and J is TRBJ2-5; possible D gene TRBD1, 5 bases. V lost 1 base and J 2 bases, leaving 15 bases between the germline ends. This CDR3 is 16 amino acids long. Germline V gene sequence: CDR1 SGHKS, CDR2 YYEKEE (reference sequence). The CDR3 protein is CASSLSATVLQETQYF. The CDR3 DNA follows: TGTGCCAGCAGCTTGTCAGCGACAGTCTTGCAAGAGACCCAGTACTTC.

In this sample, this clone turned up once. The chain employs TRBV19 and TRBJ1-2; 8 bases align to TRBD1. Germline V CDR1 and CDR2: LNHDA, SQIVND (reference sequence). This CDR3 contains 16 residues. V lost 3 bases and J lost 4; bases outside the gene matches: 10. The CDR3 nucleotides are TGTGCCAGTAGTATGCTGGTGGGACAGGCCTCCTATGGCTACACCTTC. Encoded protein: CASSMLVGQASYGYTF. Using reference TRBV19 and TRBJ1-2 for the parts outside the CDR3, the full variable domain is DGGITQSPKYLFRKEGQNVTLSCEQNLNHDAMYWYRQDPGQGLRLIYYSQIVNDFQKGDIAEGYSVSREKKESFPLTVTSAQKNPTAFYLCASSMLVGQASYGYTFGSGTRLTVV.

The chain carries TRBV9 and TRBJ1-2, with a weak D call TRBD1 (6 bases). V was shortened by 0 bases and J by 6 bases, with 9 bases between the two germline ends. CDR1 is SGDLS and CDR2 is YYNGEE in the germline V gene. This CDR3 has 13 residues. CDR3 nucleotides: TGTGCCAGCAGCGTAGCCCACAGGGATGGCTACACCTTC. Translating gives CASSVAHRDGYTF.

The chain links TRBV28 to TRBJ2-7, with 7 positions matching TRBD1. V gave up 6 bases and J gave up 4 bases; unmatched junction bases: 9. The CDR3 has 14 residues. Germline V gene sequence: CDR1 MDHEN, CDR2 SYDVKM. The CDR3 nucleotides are TGTGCCAGCAGACCCGCAGGGGGTGGTTACGAGCAGTACTTC. This encodes CASRPAGGGYEQYF.

This clone came up a few times. The identical CDR3 is also encoded by other nucleotide sequences in the sample. This chain joins TRBV7-2 and TRBJ2-7, with 7 bases aligning to TRBD1. The CDR3 loop spans 15 amino acids. Germline values: CDR1 SGHTA, CDR2 FQGNSA. V lost 1 base to trimming and J lost 2 bases; unmatched junction nucleotides: 5. Here the CDR3 reads CASSLVGQGAYEQYF. DNA of the CDR3: TGTGCCAGCAGCTTAGTGGGGCAGGGGGCCTACGAGCAGTACTTC. Together with reference TRBV7-2 and TRBJ2-7, the CDR3 gives the full variable domain: GAGVSQSPSNKVTEKGKDVELRCDPISGHTALYWYRQSLGQGLEFLIYFQGNSAPDKSGLPSDRFSAERTGGSVSTLTIQRTQQEDSAVYLCASSLVGQGAYEQYFGPGTRLTVT.

This clone has only one observation. This CDR3 is CASSSGTGRTDTQYF. CDR3 bases: TGCGCCAGCAGCTCAGGGACAGGGCGCACAGATACGCAGTATTTT. The chain is built from TRBV5-1 and TRBJ2-3; 9 bases match TRBD1. Trimming cost V 3 bases and J 1 base; bases outside gene matches: 3. CDR1 is SGHRS, CDR2 YFSETQ, per germline. The CDR3 has 15 residues.

The gene calls are TRBV7-2 and TRBJ2-1; 10 bases agree with TRBD2. CDR1 and CDR2 (germline): SGHTA, FQGNSA. Germline trimming cut 8 bases from V and 1 base from J; bases unmatched to any gene: 5. This CDR3 has 15 amino acids. The CDR3 reads CASGLAGESYNEQFF. The CDR3 bases are TGTGCCAGCGGGCTAGCGGGAGAATCCTACAATGAGCAGTTCTTC.

The chain uses TRBV4-2 and TRBJ1-1, with D hard to call. The V end lost 5 bases, the J end lost 4 bases, and 17 bases lay between the germline ends. The length of the CDR3 is 15 residues. CDR1 is LGHNA and CDR2 is YNFKEQ in the germline V gene. Here the CDR3 reads CASSLNGVEVTEAFF. The CDR3 DNA follows: TGTGCCAGCAGCTTGAATGGGGTGGAGGTCACTGAAGCTTTCTTT.

This chain uses TRBV11-2 with TRBJ1-4, with D uncertain. V lost 3 bases and J lost 6, with 17 bases in between. CDR3 length equals 16 residues. Germline V lookup: CDR1 SGHAT, CDR2 FQNNGV. CDR3 DNA: TGTGCCAGCAGCTTCGGGAATGGGATATACGATGAAAAACTGTTTTTT. Encoded protein: CASSFGNGIYDEKLFF.